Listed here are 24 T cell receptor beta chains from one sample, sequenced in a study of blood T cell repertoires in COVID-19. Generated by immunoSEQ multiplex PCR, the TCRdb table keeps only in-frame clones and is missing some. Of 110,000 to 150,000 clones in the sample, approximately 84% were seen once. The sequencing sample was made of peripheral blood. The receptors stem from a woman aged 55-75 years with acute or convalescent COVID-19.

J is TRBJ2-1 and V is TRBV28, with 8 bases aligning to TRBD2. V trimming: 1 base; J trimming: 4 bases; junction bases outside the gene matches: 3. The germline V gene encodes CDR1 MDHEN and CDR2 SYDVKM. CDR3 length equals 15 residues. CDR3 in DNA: TGTGCCAGCAGTTTATTAGGGACTAGGTACAATGAGCAGTTCTTC. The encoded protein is CASSLLGTRYNEQFF.

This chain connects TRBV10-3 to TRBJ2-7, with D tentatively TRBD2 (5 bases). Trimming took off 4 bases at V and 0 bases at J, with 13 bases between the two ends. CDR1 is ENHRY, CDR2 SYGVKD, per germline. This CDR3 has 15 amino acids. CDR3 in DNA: TGTGCCATCAGTGGGCGACTACTTAGCTCCTACGAGCAGTACTTC. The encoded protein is CAISGRLLSSYEQYF.

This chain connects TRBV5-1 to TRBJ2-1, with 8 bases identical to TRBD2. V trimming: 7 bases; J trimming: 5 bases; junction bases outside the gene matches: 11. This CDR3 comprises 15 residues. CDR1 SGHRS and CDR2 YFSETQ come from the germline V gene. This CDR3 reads CASREQTSENNEQFF. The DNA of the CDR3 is TGCGCCAGCCGTGAGCAGACTAGCGAGAACAATGAGCAGTTCTTC.

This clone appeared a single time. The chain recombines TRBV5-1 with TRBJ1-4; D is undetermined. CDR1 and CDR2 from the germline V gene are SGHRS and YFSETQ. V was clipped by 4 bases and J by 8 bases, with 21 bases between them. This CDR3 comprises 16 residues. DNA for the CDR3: TGCGCCAGCAGCCTACTAGACCGCGGCCAGAACGAAAAACTGTTTTTT. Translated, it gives CASSLLDRGQNEKLFF.

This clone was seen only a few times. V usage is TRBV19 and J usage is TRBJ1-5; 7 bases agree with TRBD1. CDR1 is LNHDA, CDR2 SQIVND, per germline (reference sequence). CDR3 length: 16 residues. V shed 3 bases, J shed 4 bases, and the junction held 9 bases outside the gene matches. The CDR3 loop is CASSIHLTGLNQPQHF. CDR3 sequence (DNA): TGTGCCAGTAGTATCCACCTGACAGGGTTAAATCAGCCCCAGCATTTT. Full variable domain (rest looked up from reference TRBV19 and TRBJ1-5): DGGITQSPKYLFRKEGQNVTLSCEQNLNHDAMYWYRQDPGQGLRLIYYSQIVNDFQKGDIAEGYSVSREKKESFPLTVTSAQKNPTAFYLCASSIHLTGLNQPQHFGDGTRLSIL.

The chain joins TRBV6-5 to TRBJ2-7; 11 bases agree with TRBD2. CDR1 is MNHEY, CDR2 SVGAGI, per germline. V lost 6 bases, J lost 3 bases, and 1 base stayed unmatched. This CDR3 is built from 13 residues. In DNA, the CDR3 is TGTGCCAGCAGAACTAGCGGGAGCTACGAGCAGTACTTC. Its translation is CASRTSGSYEQYF.

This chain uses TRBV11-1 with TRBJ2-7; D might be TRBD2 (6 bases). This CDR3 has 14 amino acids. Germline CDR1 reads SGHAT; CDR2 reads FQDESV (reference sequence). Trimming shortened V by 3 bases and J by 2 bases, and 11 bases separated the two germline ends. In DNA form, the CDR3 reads TGTGCCAGCAGCTTGGGAGGAGCCCCCTACGAGCAGTACTTC. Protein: CASSLGGAPYEQYF.

In DNA, the CDR3 is TGTGCCATCAGTAATTTGGACAGGTATAGCAATCAGCCCCAGCATTTT. It translates to CAISNLDRYSNQPQHF. The chain recombines TRBV10-3 with TRBJ1-5; 7 bases line up with TRBD1. Trimming took 5 bases from V and 0 from J; bases not matched to a gene: 7. Germline CDR1 reads ENHRY; CDR2 reads SYGVKD. The CDR3 covers 16 residues.

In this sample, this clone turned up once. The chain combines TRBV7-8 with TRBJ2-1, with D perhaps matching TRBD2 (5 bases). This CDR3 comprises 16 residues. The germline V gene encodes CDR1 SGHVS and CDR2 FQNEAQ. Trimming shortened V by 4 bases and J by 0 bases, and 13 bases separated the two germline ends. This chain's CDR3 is CASSYRADFSYNEQFF. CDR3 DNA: TGTGCCAGCAGCTACAGAGCGGACTTCTCCTACAATGAGCAGTTCTTC.

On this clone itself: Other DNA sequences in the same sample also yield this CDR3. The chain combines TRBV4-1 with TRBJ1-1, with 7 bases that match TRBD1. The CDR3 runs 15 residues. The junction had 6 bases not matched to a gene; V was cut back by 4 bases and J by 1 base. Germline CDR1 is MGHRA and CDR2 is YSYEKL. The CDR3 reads CASSLSGGGNTEAFF. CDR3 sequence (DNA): TGCGCCAGCAGCCTTTCAGGGGGTGGGAACACTGAAGCTTTCTTT.

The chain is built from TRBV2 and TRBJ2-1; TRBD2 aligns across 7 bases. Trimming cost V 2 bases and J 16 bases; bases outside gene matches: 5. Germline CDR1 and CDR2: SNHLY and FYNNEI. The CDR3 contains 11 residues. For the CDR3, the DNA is TGTGCCAGCAGTGAAAGGCTAGCGGTCTTCTTC. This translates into CASSERLAVFF.

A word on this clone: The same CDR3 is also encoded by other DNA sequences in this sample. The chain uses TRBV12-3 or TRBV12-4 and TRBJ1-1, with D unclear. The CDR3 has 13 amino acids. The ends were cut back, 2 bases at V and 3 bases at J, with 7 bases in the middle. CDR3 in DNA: TGTGCCAGCAGTTTAAACCGAGACACTGAAGCTTTCTTT. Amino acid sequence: CASSLNRDTEAFF.

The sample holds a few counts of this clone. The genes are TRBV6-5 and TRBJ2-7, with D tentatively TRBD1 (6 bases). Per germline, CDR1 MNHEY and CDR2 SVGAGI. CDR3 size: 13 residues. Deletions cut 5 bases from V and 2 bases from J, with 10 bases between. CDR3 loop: CASSRGGPYEQYF. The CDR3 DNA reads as TGTGCCAGCAGTAGAGGGGGACCCTACGAGCAGTACTTC.

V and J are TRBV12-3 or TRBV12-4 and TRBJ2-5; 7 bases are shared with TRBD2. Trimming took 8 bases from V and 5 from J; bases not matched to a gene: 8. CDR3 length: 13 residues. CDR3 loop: CASSLGEGETQYF. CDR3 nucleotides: TGTGCCAGCTCCCTTGGGGAGGGGGAGACCCAGTACTTC.

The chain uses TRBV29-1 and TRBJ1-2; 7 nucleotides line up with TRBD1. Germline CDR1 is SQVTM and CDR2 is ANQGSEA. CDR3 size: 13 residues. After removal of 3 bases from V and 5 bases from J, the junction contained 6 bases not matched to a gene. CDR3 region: CSVESGTDYGYTF. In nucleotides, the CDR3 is TGCAGCGTTGAGTCCGGGACAGATTATGGCTACACCTTC.

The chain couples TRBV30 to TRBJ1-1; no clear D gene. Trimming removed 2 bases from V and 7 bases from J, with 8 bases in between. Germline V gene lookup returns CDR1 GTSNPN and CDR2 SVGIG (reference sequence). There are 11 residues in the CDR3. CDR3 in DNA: TGTGCCTGGAGTTTGGCAGGTGAAGCTTTCTTT. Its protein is CAWSLAGEAFF.

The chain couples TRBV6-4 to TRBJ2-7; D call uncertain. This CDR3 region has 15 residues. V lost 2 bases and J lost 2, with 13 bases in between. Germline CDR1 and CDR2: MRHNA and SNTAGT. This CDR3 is CASSDRGGAAYEQYF. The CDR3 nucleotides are TGTGCCAGCAGTGACCGCGGCGGTGCCGCCTACGAGCAGTACTTC.

In DNA, the CDR3 is TGTGCCAGCAGTTATCGACAAACCAATAATTCACCCCTCCACTTT. Residues: CASSYRQTNNSPLHF. This chain connects TRBV6-6 to TRBJ1-6; D call uncertain. The CDR3 is 15 amino acids. V was clipped by 3 bases and J by 5 bases, with 11 bases between them. Per germline, CDR1 MNHNY and CDR2 SVGAGI (reference sequence).

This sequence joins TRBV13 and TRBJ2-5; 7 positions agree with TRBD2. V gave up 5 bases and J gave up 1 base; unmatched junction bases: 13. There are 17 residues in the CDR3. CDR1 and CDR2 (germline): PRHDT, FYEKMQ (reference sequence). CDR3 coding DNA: TGTGCCAGCAGCACCAGACGTACTCTAGCGGCCCAAGAGACCCAGTACTTC. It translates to CASSTRRTLAAQETQYF.

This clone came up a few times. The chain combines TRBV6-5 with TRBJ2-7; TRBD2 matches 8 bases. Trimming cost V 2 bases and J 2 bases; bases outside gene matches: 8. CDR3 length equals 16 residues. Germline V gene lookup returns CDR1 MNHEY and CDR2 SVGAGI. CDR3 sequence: CASSYLRNGRAYEQYF. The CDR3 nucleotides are TGTGCCAGCAGTTACCTCCGAAACGGGAGGGCCTACGAGCAGTACTTC.

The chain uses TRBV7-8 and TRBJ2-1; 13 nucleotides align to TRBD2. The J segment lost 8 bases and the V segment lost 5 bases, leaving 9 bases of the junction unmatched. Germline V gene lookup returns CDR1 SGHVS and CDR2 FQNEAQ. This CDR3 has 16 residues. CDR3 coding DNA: TGTGCCAGCAGCCTAGGACTAGCGGGAGAGGCTTATGAGCAGTTCTTC. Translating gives CASSLGLAGEAYEQFF.

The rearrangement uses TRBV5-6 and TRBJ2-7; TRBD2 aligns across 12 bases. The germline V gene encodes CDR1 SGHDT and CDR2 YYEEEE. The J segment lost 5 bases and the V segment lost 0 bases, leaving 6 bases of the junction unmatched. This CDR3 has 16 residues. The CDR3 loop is CASSLVLLAGGHEQYF. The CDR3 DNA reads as TGTGCCAGCAGCTTGGTGCTACTAGCGGGAGGACACGAGCAGTACTTC.

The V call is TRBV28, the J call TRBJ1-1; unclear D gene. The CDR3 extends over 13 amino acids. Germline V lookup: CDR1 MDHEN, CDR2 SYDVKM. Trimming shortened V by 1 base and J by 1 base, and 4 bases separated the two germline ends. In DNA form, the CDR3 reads TGTGCCAGCAGTTTATCCCGGAACACTGAAGCTTTCTTT. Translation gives CASSLSRNTEAFF.

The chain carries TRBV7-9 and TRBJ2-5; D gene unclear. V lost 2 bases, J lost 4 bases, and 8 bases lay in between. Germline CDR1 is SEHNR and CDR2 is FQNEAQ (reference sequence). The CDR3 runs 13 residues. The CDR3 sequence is CASSLPVGETQYF. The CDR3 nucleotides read TGTGCCAGCAGCTTACCCGTCGGAGAGACCCAGTACTTC.